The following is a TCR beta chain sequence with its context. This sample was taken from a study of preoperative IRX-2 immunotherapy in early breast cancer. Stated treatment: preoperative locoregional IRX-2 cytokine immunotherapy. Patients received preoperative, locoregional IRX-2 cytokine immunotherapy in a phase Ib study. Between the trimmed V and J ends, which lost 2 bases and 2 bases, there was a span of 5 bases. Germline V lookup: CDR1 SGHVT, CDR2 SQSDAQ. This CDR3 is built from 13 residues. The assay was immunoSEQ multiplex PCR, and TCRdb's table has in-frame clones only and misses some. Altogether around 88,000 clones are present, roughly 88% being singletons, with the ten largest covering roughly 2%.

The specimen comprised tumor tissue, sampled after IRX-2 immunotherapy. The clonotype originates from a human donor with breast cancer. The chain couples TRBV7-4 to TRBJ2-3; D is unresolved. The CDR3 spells CASSLRLTDTQYF. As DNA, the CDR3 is TGTGCCAGCAGCTTAAGACTCACAGATACGCAGTATTTT.